Listed here are 11 T cell receptor beta chains from one sample, sequenced in a study of cytomegalovirus exposure and HLA in healthy donors. The PCR contained 60 Vbeta and 13 Jbeta primers. Some clones are missing from TCRdb's copy, which holds only in-frame ones; the method was immunoSEQ multiplex PCR. Its listing shows 200,000 or so clones. Sequenced material: PBMCs. The receptors shown here come from a boy between 10 and 17 years old in good health and CMV-seronegative.

The rearrangement uses TRBV5-4 and TRBJ1-1; 11 bases are a match to TRBD1. With V trimmed by 2 bases and J by 5 bases, 2 bases remained unmatched. Germline CDR1 and CDR2: SGHNT and YYREEE (reference sequence). The CDR3 totals 14 residues. This CDR3 reads CASSFGQGATEAFF. The CDR3 DNA is TGTGCCAGCAGCTTTGGACAGGGGGCAACTGAAGCTTTCTTT.

The chain is built from TRBV6-1 and TRBJ1-3; 7 bases agree with TRBD1. The CDR3 is 16 residues long. Germline loops: CDR1 MNHNS, CDR2 SASEGT. Losses at the gene ends were 4 bases for V and 4 bases for J; bases not matched to a gene: 10. CDR3 loop: CASSVNRGKEGNTIYF. In DNA form, the CDR3 reads TGTGCCAGCAGTGTGAACAGGGGCAAAGAGGGAAACACCATATATTTT.

This chain uses TRBV5-4 with TRBJ2-2; 9 nucleotides agree with TRBD1. This CDR3 comprises 16 residues. With V trimmed by 4 bases and J by 6 bases, 10 bases remained unmatched. Germline CDR1 and CDR2: SGHNT and YYREEE (reference sequence). CDR3 coding DNA: TGTGCCAGCAGCGAGGCTCCGGGACAGGGCGCCGGGGAGCTGTTTTTT. Its protein is CASSEAPGQGAGELFF.

The chain is built from TRBV5-8 and TRBJ1-1, with D perhaps matching TRBD1 (6 bases). Trimming pared 4 bases from V and 7 bases from J, leaving 14 bases between. The CDR3 extends over 13 amino acids. Germline CDR1 is SGHTS and CDR2 is YDEGEE. CDR3 protein: CASSPTTGIEAFF. As DNA, the CDR3 is TGTGCCAGCAGCCCTACCACAGGGATTGAAGCTTTCTTT.

The chain joins TRBV9 to TRBJ1-2; D perhaps matches TRBD1 (6 bases). Between the trimmed V and J ends, which lost 0 bases and 8 bases, there was a span of 11 bases. The CDR3 runs to 13 residues. Germline V gene sequence: CDR1 SGDLS, CDR2 YYNGEE. CDR3 sequence: CASSVVGGRGYTF. The CDR3 DNA is TGTGCCAGCAGCGTAGTGGGGGGGCGCGGCTACACCTTC.

The chain recombines TRBV6-1 with TRBJ2-5; a weak D match, TRBD1 (6 bases). The better agreement between TRBJ2-7 and the DNA end casts doubt on the J call. CDR1 and CDR2 from the germline V gene are MNHNS and SASEGT. The CDR3 spans 15 residues. Here the CDR3 reads CASSEPGTPTYEQYF. The CDR3 nucleotides read TGTGCCAGCAGTGAACCAGGGACACCTACCTACGAGCAGTACTTC.

About this clone: The junction shows a germline mismatch at one end, possibly a read error. CDR3 in DNA: TGCAGCGTTGACCATTGGGGACAGACACAAGAGAAATCCTTC. It yields the protein CSVDHWGQTQEKSF. The V call is TRBV29-1, the J call TRBJ1-2; 7 bases fit TRBD1. Germline values: CDR1 SQVTM, CDR2 ANQGSEA. The CDR3 is 14 amino acids.

The V gene is TRBV2, the J gene TRBJ2-7; tentative D call: TRBD1 (6 bases). CDR1 is SNHLY, CDR2 FYNNEI, per germline. The CDR3 sequence is 18 residues long. The ends were cut back, 2 bases at V and 7 bases at J, with 27 bases in the middle. This CDR3 reads CASSESHVFSRSQGEQYF. The CDR3, as DNA: TGTGCCAGCAGTGAATCTCATGTCTTTAGTAGATCCCAGGGGGAGCAGTACTTC.

J is TRBJ2-7 and V is TRBV5-1; 8 bases agree with TRBD2. Germline V lookup: CDR1 SGHRS, CDR2 YFSETQ. CDR3 size: 14 residues. V trimming: 0 bases; J trimming: 2 bases; junction bases outside the gene matches: 1. The CDR3 protein is CASSLGGGTYEQYF. As DNA, the CDR3 is TGCGCCAGCAGCTTGGGCGGGGGGACCTACGAGCAGTACTTC.

The chain carries TRBV6-6 and TRBJ1-3, with 7 positions matching TRBD1. V dropped 8 bases and J dropped 6; count of bases not matched to a gene: 7. Germline assignment: CDR1 MNHNY and CDR2 SVGAGI (reference sequence). The CDR3 has 13 amino acids. The CDR3, as DNA: TGTGCCAGCCGAGGGACAGAAGCAAACACCATATATTTT. This sequence encodes CASRGTEANTIYF.

The V call is TRBV7-3, the J call TRBJ1-2, with D maybe TRBD1 (6 bases). Trimming removed 2 bases at V and 7 bases at J, with 14 bases between. Germline V gene sequence: CDR1 SGHTA, CDR2 FQGTGA. CDR3 length: 14 amino acids. CDR3 in amino acids: CASSLGGGGGGYTF. For the CDR3, the DNA is TGTGCCAGCAGCTTAGGGGGCGGAGGAGGTGGCTACACCTTC.